This T cell receptor (beta chain) derives from a study of cytomegalovirus exposure and HLA in healthy donors. General study findings and limits: High specificity and sensitivity for cytomegalovirus status were reported for the classifier. A subsequent analysis found that TCR clusters from the first cohort also tended to co-occur in the 120 validation repertoires, with around 94% of cluster scores above 0. The study put 150 to 200 TCR beta chains on its list as cytomegalovirus-associated.

Germline V lookup: CDR1 MNHEY, CDR2 SMNVEV (reference sequence). There are 16 residues in the CDR3. The J segment lost 3 bases and the V segment lost 4 bases, leaving 3 bases of the junction unmatched. As regards this clone: Its target is not known.

The study drew the donors from its 120-subject validation cohort, separate from the roughly 700-subject first cohort. Using immunoSEQ multiplex PCR, the repertoire was profiled, and TCRdb retains in-frame clones only, with some absent. The data show 50,000 to 80,000 clones, with roughly 96% seen just once and roughly 6.3% held by the top ten. V usage is TRBV27 and J usage is TRBJ2-5; 15 bases align to TRBD2. This receptor was obtained from a woman under 30 in good health and CMV-seropositive. The sequenced sample was PBMCs. Written as DNA, the CDR3 is TGTGCCAGCAGTTGGGGACTAGCGGGGGGTGAAGAGACCCAGTACTTC. Residues: CASSWGLAGGEETQYF.